This T cell receptor (beta chain) was sequenced for a study of CD8 T cells in Susac syndrome. The CDR3 runs 11 residues. Per the germline V gene, CDR1 is MNHEY and CDR2 is SMNVEV (reference sequence). The germline V and J ends were trimmed by 3 bases and 6 bases, with 3 bases remaining between them. RNA totalling roughly 0.5 to 1 ug underwent reverse transcription with random hexamers. One entry per CDR3 protein, called by TCRdb with MiXCR from the immunoSEQ multiplex PCR reads. The sample comprises 160,000 or so distinct CDR3 sequences, approximately 96% of which are singletons, and around 0.16% rests with the top ten.

The source is a human donor with multiple sclerosis. The sample was CD8+ T cells from PBMCs. The chain combines TRBV27 with TRBJ2-4; D is uncertain. This CDR3 is CASSFGNIQYF. DNA for the CDR3: TGTGCCAGCAGTTTTGGAAACATTCAGTACTTC.